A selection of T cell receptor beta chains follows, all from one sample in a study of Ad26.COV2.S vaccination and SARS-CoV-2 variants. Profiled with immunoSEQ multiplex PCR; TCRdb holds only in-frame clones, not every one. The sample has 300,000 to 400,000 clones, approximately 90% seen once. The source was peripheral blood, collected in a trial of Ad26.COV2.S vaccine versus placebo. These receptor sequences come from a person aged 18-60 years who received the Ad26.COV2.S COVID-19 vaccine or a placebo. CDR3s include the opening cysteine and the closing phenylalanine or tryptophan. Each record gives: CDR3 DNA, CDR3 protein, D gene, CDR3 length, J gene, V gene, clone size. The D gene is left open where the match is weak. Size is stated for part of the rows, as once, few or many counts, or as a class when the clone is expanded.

cdr3_nt: TGTGCCAGCAGCTTAGACCGGCGAGGATACGAGCAGTACTTC
cdr3_aa: CASSLDRRGYEQYF
d_call: -
cdr3_length: 14
j_call: TRBJ2-7
v_call: TRBV11-2
clone_size: -

cdr3_nt: TGTGCCAGCACTATTGGGGGGGGACTAGCGGGAGTTTCCTACGAGCAGTACTTC
cdr3_aa: CASTIGGGLAGVSYEQYF
d_call: TRBD2
cdr3_length: 18
j_call: TRBJ2-7
v_call: TRBV28
clone_size: -

cdr3_nt: TGTGCCAGCAGCCTATCGGGCACTAATGAAAAACTGTTTTTT
cdr3_aa: CASSLSGTNEKLFF
d_call: -
cdr3_length: 14
j_call: TRBJ1-4
v_call: TRBV3-1/TRBV3-2
clone_size: once

cdr3_nt: TGTGCCAGCGCCCGCCTAGCGCTGAACACCGGGGAGCTGTTTTTT
cdr3_aa: CASARLALNTGELFF
d_call: -
cdr3_length: 15
j_call: TRBJ2-2
v_call: TRBV27
clone_size: -

cdr3_nt: TGTGCCAGCAGTCCCGGGACAGGATCTCTCATGAACACTGAAGCTTTCTTT
cdr3_aa: CASSPGTGSLMNTEAFF
d_call: TRBD1
cdr3_length: 17
j_call: TRBJ1-1
v_call: TRBV27
clone_size: -

cdr3_nt: TGTGCCAGCAGTGAAGCCAGGCAGTTGGCCGTGAATTCACCCCTCCACTTT
cdr3_aa: CASSEARQLAVNSPLHF
d_call: -
cdr3_length: 17
j_call: TRBJ1-6
v_call: TRBV6-1
clone_size: -

cdr3_nt: TGTGCCAGCAGCCCCCCGGCCTACGAGCAGTACTTC
cdr3_aa: CASSPPAYEQYF
d_call: -
cdr3_length: 12
j_call: TRBJ2-7
v_call: TRBV7-2
clone_size: -

cdr3_nt: TGTGCCAGCAGTTTGTACGGGGGCGTTGAAAAACTGTTTTTT
cdr3_aa: CASSLYGGVEKLFF
d_call: -
cdr3_length: 14
j_call: TRBJ1-4
v_call: TRBV28
clone_size: -

cdr3_nt: TGTGCCAGCAGTGAACGGGCAGTTTATGGCTACACCTTC
cdr3_aa: CASSERAVYGYTF
d_call: -
cdr3_length: 13
j_call: TRBJ1-2
v_call: TRBV6-1
clone_size: -

cdr3_nt: TGTGCCAGCAGCTTAGCAGGTCGGGGAGAGACCCAGTACTTC
cdr3_aa: CASSLAGRGETQYF
d_call: -
cdr3_length: 14
j_call: TRBJ2-5
v_call: TRBV7-2
clone_size: -

cdr3_nt: TGTGCCAGTAGTATAGGGGGTTTCACTGAAGCTTTCTTT
cdr3_aa: CASSIGGFTEAFF
d_call: -
cdr3_length: 13
j_call: TRBJ1-1
v_call: TRBV19
clone_size: -

cdr3_nt: TGTGCCACCAGTGATTTTGGCGGGAGGGATGGAGGCACAGATACGCAGTATTTT
cdr3_aa: CATSDFGGRDGGTDTQYF
d_call: TRBD2
cdr3_length: 18
j_call: TRBJ2-3
v_call: TRBV24-1
clone_size: -

cdr3_nt: TGTGCCAGCAGCTTAACGGCTAGCACAGATACGCAGTATTTT
cdr3_aa: CASSLTASTDTQYF
d_call: -
cdr3_length: 14
j_call: TRBJ2-3
v_call: TRBV7-9
clone_size: -

cdr3_nt: TGTGCCAGCAGCTCTGAGACAGGGAGGGATACGCAGTATTTT
cdr3_aa: CASSSETGRDTQYF
d_call: -
cdr3_length: 14
j_call: TRBJ2-3
v_call: TRBV7-9
clone_size: -

cdr3_nt: TGTGCCAGCAGTACACGGCTACGAGAGACCCAGTACTTC
cdr3_aa: CASSTRLRETQYF
d_call: -
cdr3_length: 13
j_call: TRBJ2-5
v_call: TRBV12-3/TRBV12-4
clone_size: -

cdr3_nt: TGTGCCAGCACCCCTAGGTGGGGCATGAACACTGAAGCTTTCTTT
cdr3_aa: CASTPRWGMNTEAFF
d_call: -
cdr3_length: 15
j_call: TRBJ1-1
v_call: TRBV28
clone_size: -

cdr3_nt: TGTGCCAGCAGCTTAGCTGGGACCTACGGATTTGGGAAGGGAAGGGGCGAGCAGTACTTC
cdr3_aa: CASSLAGTYGFGKGRGEQYF
d_call: -
cdr3_length: 20
j_call: TRBJ2-7
v_call: TRBV7-2
clone_size: once

cdr3_nt: TGTGCCAGCAGTGTAACCGCCGGGACAGGGTTACTCTACGAGCAGTACTTC
cdr3_aa: CASSVTAGTGLLYEQYF
d_call: TRBD1
cdr3_length: 17
j_call: TRBJ2-7
v_call: TRBV2
clone_size: once

cdr3_nt: TGTGCCAGCAGCCGAGGGAGGAATCAGCCCCAGCATTTT
cdr3_aa: CASSRGRNQPQHF
d_call: -
cdr3_length: 13
j_call: TRBJ1-5
v_call: TRBV14
clone_size: -

cdr3_nt: TGTGCCAGCAGCTTGTACAGGGTGACCTACGAGCAGTACTTC
cdr3_aa: CASSLYRVTYEQYF
d_call: -
cdr3_length: 14
j_call: TRBJ2-7
v_call: TRBV5-6
clone_size: once

cdr3_nt: TGTGCCAGCAGCTTGGTTATGGGGGGGGACACAGATACGCAGTATTTT
cdr3_aa: CASSLVMGGDTDTQYF
d_call: TRBD2
cdr3_length: 16
j_call: TRBJ2-3
v_call: TRBV5-4
clone_size: -

cdr3_nt: TGCGCCAGCAGCTTGGGCCCACAGGGAGGACACGAGCAGTACTTC
cdr3_aa: CASSLGPQGGHEQYF
d_call: -
cdr3_length: 15
j_call: TRBJ2-7
v_call: TRBV5-1
clone_size: -

cdr3_nt: TGTGCCAGCTCACCCGACCGCGGGACAGGGAACACTGAAGCTTTCTTT
cdr3_aa: CASSPDRGTGNTEAFF
d_call: TRBD1
cdr3_length: 16
j_call: TRBJ1-1
v_call: TRBV18
clone_size: once

cdr3_nt: TGTGCCAGCAGCCCGGGACTAGCGGTGAACACCGGGGAGCTGTTTTTT
cdr3_aa: CASSPGLAVNTGELFF
d_call: TRBD2
cdr3_length: 16
j_call: TRBJ2-2
v_call: TRBV7-6
clone_size: few

cdr3_nt: TGTGCCGGGAGCGGGGCCTTTTCACTTGGCTACACCTTC
cdr3_aa: CAGSGAFSLGYTF
d_call: -
cdr3_length: 13
j_call: TRBJ1-2
v_call: TRBV30
clone_size: -

cdr3_nt: TGTGCCAGCAGCTTGGGACAGGGGGCCAATGAGCAGTTCTTC
cdr3_aa: CASSLGQGANEQFF
d_call: TRBD1
cdr3_length: 14
j_call: TRBJ2-1
v_call: TRBV5-5
clone_size: -

cdr3_nt: TGCAGTGCTAGTAGACGATCTGGCGTTTACAATGAGCAGTTCTTC
cdr3_aa: CSASRRSGVYNEQFF
d_call: -
cdr3_length: 15
j_call: TRBJ2-1
v_call: TRBV20-1
clone_size: -

cdr3_nt: TGCGCCAGCAGCCAAGAGCGGGCCTCGAACACTGAAGCTTTCTTT
cdr3_aa: CASSQERASNTEAFF
d_call: -
cdr3_length: 15
j_call: TRBJ1-1
v_call: TRBV4-3
clone_size: -

cdr3_nt: TGTGCCAGCAGCCCCGGGACAGTTACCACAGATACGCAGTATTTT
cdr3_aa: CASSPGTVTTDTQYF
d_call: TRBD1
cdr3_length: 15
j_call: TRBJ2-3
v_call: TRBV7-9
clone_size: -

cdr3_nt: TGTGCCAGCAGCCCCCCAGGCGGTAGCACAGATACGCAGTATTTT
cdr3_aa: CASSPPGGSTDTQYF
d_call: -
cdr3_length: 15
j_call: TRBJ2-3
v_call: TRBV5-4
clone_size: -

cdr3_nt: TGTGCCTCCCGAGGGGAAGGAACCGGGGAGCTGTTTTTT
cdr3_aa: CASRGEGTGELFF
d_call: -
cdr3_length: 13
j_call: TRBJ2-2
v_call: TRBV7-9
clone_size: -

cdr3_nt: TGTGCCAGCTCACCTCAGGCCCTGAACACTGAAGCTTTCTTT
cdr3_aa: CASSPQALNTEAFF
d_call: -
cdr3_length: 14
j_call: TRBJ1-1
v_call: TRBV18
clone_size: -

cdr3_nt: TGTGCCAGCGAGGGCAGGGTCTACGAGCAGTACTTC
cdr3_aa: CASEGRVYEQYF
d_call: -
cdr3_length: 12
j_call: TRBJ2-7
v_call: TRBV2
clone_size: -

cdr3_nt: TGTGCCAGCAGTCCCCGACAGGGACGGATCGGGGACACCGGGGAGCTGTTTTTT
cdr3_aa: CASSPRQGRIGDTGELFF
d_call: TRBD1
cdr3_length: 18
j_call: TRBJ2-2
v_call: TRBV6-2/TRBV6-3
clone_size: -

cdr3_nt: TGTGCCAGCGGGGGTCGGCATGAAAAACTGTTTTTT
cdr3_aa: CASGGRHEKLFF
d_call: -
cdr3_length: 12
j_call: TRBJ1-4
v_call: TRBV12-3/TRBV12-4
clone_size: once

cdr3_nt: TGTGCCATCAGCAACACGGGACAGGGCACTGAAGCTTTCTTT
cdr3_aa: CAISNTGQGTEAFF
d_call: TRBD1
cdr3_length: 14
j_call: TRBJ1-1
v_call: TRBV10-3
clone_size: -

cdr3_nt: TGTGCCAGTAGACCTACTAGCGGGGGGGGACTGACCCAGTACTTC
cdr3_aa: CASRPTSGGGLTQYF
d_call: TRBD2
cdr3_length: 15
j_call: TRBJ2-5
v_call: TRBV19
clone_size: -

cdr3_nt: TGCGCCAGCAGCTCGGGACAGGGGCCATCCTACAATGAGCAGTTCTTC
cdr3_aa: CASSSGQGPSYNEQFF
d_call: TRBD1
cdr3_length: 16
j_call: TRBJ2-1
v_call: TRBV5-1
clone_size: -

cdr3_nt: TGTGCCAGTAGTGACCGGGACAAACAGACCCAGTACTTC
cdr3_aa: CASSDRDKQTQYF
d_call: -
cdr3_length: 13
j_call: TRBJ2-5
v_call: TRBV19
clone_size: -

cdr3_nt: TGTGCCACCTTGACTGTCCACCGCACAGATACGCAGTATTTT
cdr3_aa: CATLTVHRTDTQYF
d_call: -
cdr3_length: 14
j_call: TRBJ2-3
v_call: TRBV24-1
clone_size: -

cdr3_nt: TGTGCCAGCAGTTCCCTACAAGGGACTGGCTACACCTTC
cdr3_aa: CASSSLQGTGYTF
d_call: -
cdr3_length: 13
j_call: TRBJ1-2
v_call: TRBV12-3/TRBV12-4
clone_size: -

cdr3_nt: TGTGCCGTCTCCGGGACAGGGGAGCTTAATGAAAAACTGTTTTTT
cdr3_aa: CAVSGTGELNEKLFF
d_call: TRBD1
cdr3_length: 15
j_call: TRBJ1-4
v_call: TRBV7-8
clone_size: -

cdr3_nt: TGTGCCAGCAGTCCCGGGACGGAGAATTCACCCCTCCACTTT
cdr3_aa: CASSPGTENSPLHF
d_call: -
cdr3_length: 14
j_call: TRBJ1-6
v_call: TRBV27
clone_size: -

cdr3_nt: TGTGCCAGCAGCCAAGGATCAGGACGCCACACTGAAGCTTTCTTT
cdr3_aa: CASSQGSGRHTEAFF
d_call: -
cdr3_length: 15
j_call: TRBJ1-1
v_call: TRBV3-1/TRBV3-2
clone_size: -

cdr3_nt: TGTGCCAGCAGCTTCGCCGGTACAGGGGGAAACATTCAGTACTTC
cdr3_aa: CASSFAGTGGNIQYF
d_call: TRBD1
cdr3_length: 15
j_call: TRBJ2-4
v_call: TRBV7-2
clone_size: -

cdr3_nt: TGTGCCAGCAGCTTCGTTAGGACCTCAGATACGCAGTATTTT
cdr3_aa: CASSFVRTSDTQYF
d_call: -
cdr3_length: 14
j_call: TRBJ2-3
v_call: TRBV7-8
clone_size: -

cdr3_nt: TGCGCCAGCAGCCCGTCCTTCGGGGTCGACACCGGGGAGCTGTTTTTT
cdr3_aa: CASSPSFGVDTGELFF
d_call: -
cdr3_length: 16
j_call: TRBJ2-2
v_call: TRBV4-1
clone_size: once

cdr3_nt: TGCGCCAGCAGTGAGGGTCCAGGGGGCACTGAAGCTTTCTTT
cdr3_aa: CASSEGPGGTEAFF
d_call: TRBD1
cdr3_length: 14
j_call: TRBJ1-1
v_call: TRBV10-2
clone_size: once

cdr3_nt: TGTGCCTGGAGTGGGGGAACAGGCGGGGGCCCCCAGCATTTT
cdr3_aa: CAWSGGTGGGPQHF
d_call: -
cdr3_length: 14
j_call: TRBJ1-5
v_call: TRBV30
clone_size: -

cdr3_nt: TGTGCCAGTAGCCTCGACAGGGTGGGGAACACCATATATTTT
cdr3_aa: CASSLDRVGNTIYF
d_call: TRBD1
cdr3_length: 14
j_call: TRBJ1-3
v_call: TRBV11-2
clone_size: -

cdr3_nt: TGTGCCAGCAGTGTAGAGGTCACAGATACGCAGTATTTT
cdr3_aa: CASSVEVTDTQYF
d_call: -
cdr3_length: 13
j_call: TRBJ2-3
v_call: TRBV2
clone_size: -